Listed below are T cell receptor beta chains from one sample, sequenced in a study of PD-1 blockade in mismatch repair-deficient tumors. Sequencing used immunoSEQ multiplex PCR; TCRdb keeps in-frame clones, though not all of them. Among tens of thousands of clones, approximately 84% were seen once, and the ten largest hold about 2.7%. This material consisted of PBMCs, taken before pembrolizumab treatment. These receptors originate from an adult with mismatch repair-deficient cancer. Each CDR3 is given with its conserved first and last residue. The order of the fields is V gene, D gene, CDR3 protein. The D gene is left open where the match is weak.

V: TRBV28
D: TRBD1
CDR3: CASSRPGGYEQYF

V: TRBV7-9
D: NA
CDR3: CASSTRGVIQYF

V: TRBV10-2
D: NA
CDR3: CASRIRDEQYF

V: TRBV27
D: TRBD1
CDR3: CASSYSGQGVSPLHF

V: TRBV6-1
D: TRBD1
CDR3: CASSTGQGMGYTF

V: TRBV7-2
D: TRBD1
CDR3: CASSPGTGAYNEQFF

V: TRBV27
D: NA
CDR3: CASSPLTLSSYNEQFF

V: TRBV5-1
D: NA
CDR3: CASSPDGVGKLFF

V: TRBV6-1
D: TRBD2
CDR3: CASSAPTSGRVAEQYF

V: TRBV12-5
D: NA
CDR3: CASGSTGGAYEQYF

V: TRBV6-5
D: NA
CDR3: CASSSVTGSSYEQYF

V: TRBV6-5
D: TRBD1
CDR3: CASSTGAGQPQHF

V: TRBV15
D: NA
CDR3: CATSRGETQYF

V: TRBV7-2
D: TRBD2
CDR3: CASSPRGVAGGDTQYF

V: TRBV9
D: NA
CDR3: CASSVDQGPNEKLFF

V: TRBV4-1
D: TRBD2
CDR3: CASSHPLPGLATDTQYF

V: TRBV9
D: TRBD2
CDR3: CASSVEAGGGVYEQYF

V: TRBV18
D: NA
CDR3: CASSPGIHEEQYF

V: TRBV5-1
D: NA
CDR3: CASSPADAYNEQFF

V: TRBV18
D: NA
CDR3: CASSQQAANIFNEKLFF

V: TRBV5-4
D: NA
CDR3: CASSLRGSGNQPQHF

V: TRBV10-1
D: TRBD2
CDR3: CASSTGGVADTQYF

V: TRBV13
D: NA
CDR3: CASSPLGGVDTEAFF

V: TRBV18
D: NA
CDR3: CASSRGTQETQYF

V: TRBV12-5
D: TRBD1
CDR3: CASRRERFEGAHTEAFF

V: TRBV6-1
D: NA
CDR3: CASSDQGRGNTEAFF

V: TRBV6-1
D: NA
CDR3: CASSIEGNQPQHF

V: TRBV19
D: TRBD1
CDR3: CASSIDHRGTEAFF

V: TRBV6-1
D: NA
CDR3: CASRDRTSTDTQYF

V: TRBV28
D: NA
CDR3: CASSFGGADEKLFF

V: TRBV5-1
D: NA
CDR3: CASSLEAGAGEKLFF

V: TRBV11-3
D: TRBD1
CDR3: CASRQSDRQGALYEQYF

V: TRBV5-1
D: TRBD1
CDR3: CASSVQGGDTEAFF

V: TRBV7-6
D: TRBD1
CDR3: CASSLAPAGGADTEAFF

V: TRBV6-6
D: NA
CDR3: CASTLRQNEAFF

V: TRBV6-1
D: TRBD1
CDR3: CASSPRTGADYGYTF

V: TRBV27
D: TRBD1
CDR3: CASSFSDRAYEQYF

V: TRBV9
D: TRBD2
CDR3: CASSVVGSGTDTQYF

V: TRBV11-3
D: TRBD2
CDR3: CASSLARAGVGTGELFF

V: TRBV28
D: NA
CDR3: CASQGSHYGYTF

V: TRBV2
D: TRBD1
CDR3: CASSDVTGSNSPLHF

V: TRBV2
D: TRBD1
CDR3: CASTPARDRDPYEQYF

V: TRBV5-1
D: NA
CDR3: CASSLIDSGGETQYF

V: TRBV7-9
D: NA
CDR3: CASSFDSGYEQYF